This T cell receptor (beta chain) was recovered during a study of blood T cell repertoires in COVID-19. Deletions cut 1 base from V and 1 base from J, with 13 bases between. Germline assignment: CDR1 LGHNA and CDR2 YNFKEQ. The CDR3 contains 16 residues. Assay: immunoSEQ multiplex PCR; the TCRdb copy retains only in-frame clones and omits some. The profile shows 150,000 to 200,000 clones, roughly three quarters of them singletons. This TCR derives from a woman in her fifties or sixties with acute COVID-19. This chain links TRBV4-2 with TRBJ1-2; D unclear. Sequencing was done on a sample of PBMCs or T cells enriched from blood (not recorded which). Written as DNA, the CDR3 is TGTGCCAGCAGCCAAGCTTGGCAGGAAATTAACTATGGCTACACCTTC. Amino acids: CASSQAWQEINYGYTF.